These T cell receptor beta chains were read from a single sample in a study of PD-1 blockade in classical Hodgkin lymphoma. Libraries were prepared by immunoSEQ multiplex PCR; TCRdb keeps only in-frame clonotypes and omits some of them. The table records over 10,000 clones, more than 75% of them present only once. Here the sequenced sample was peripheral blood mononuclear cells (PBMCs), taken at baseline. Receptors were obtained from a human donor with classical Hodgkin lymphoma. The CDR3 runs from the conserved cysteine through the conserved F or W. The D gene is left open where the match is weak. Some rows mark clone size as missing; the rest say once, few, many or name a class of expanded clone.

abundance,len,d_gene,v_gene,j_gene,CDR3aa,CDR3nt
once,13,.,TRBV19,TRBJ1-2,CASSIRSPHGYTF,TGTGCCAGTAGTATAAGATCTCCCCATGGCTACACCTTC
.,13,TRBD2,TRBV19,TRBJ2-1,CASTPRGGHEQFF,TGTGCCAGTACCCCCCGGGGGGGGCATGAGCAGTTCTTC
.,10,.,TRBV7-4,TRBJ2-3,CASIRDTQYF,TGTGCCAGCATTCGAGATACGCAGTATTTT
.,13,TRBD1,TRBV6-5,TRBJ2-3,CAISGTVEDTQYF,TGTGCCATCTCCGGGACAGTTGAAGATACGCAGTATTTT
few,14,.,TRBV14,TRBJ2-5,CASSQGARSETQYF,TGTGCCAGCAGCCAAGGTGCCCGGTCAGAGACCCAGTACTTC
few,17,TRBD1,TRBV19,TRBJ2-7,CARTTFWTGSGSYEQYF,TGTGCCAGAACAACTTTCTGGACAGGGTCAGGCTCCTACGAGCAGTACTTC
.,14,TRBD1,TRBV25-1,TRBJ1-1,CASSRRTGSTEAFF,TGTGCCAGCAGTAGACGGACAGGGAGCACTGAAGCTTTCTTT
.,15,TRBD1,TRBV29-1,TRBJ1-4,CSVEVGQSLNEKLFF,TGCAGCGTTGAAGTGGGACAGAGCCTTAATGAAAAACTGTTTTTT
few,13,.,TRBV6-4,TRBJ1-2,CASSDSAGYGYTF,TGTGCCAGCAGTGACTCGGCAGGGTATGGCTACACCTTC
.,14,.,TRBV2,TRBJ1-3,CASSSPPAGNTIYF,TGTGCCAGCAGTAGTCCACCAGCAGGAAACACCATATATTTT
.,12,TRBD1,TRBV28,TRBJ1-1,CASSLRQGQAFF,TGTGCCAGCAGCCTCCGACAGGGTCAAGCTTTCTTT
.,16,.,TRBV7-6,TRBJ1-6,CASSLEAAGHDSPLHF,TGTGCCAGCAGCTTAGAGGCTGCAGGGCATGATTCACCCCTCCACTTT
once,13,.,TRBV2,TRBJ1-1,CASSLQGNTEAFF,TGTGCCAGCAGCTTACAGGGGAACACTGAAGCTTTCTTT
once,13,TRBD1,TRBV28,TRBJ1-2,CATTLTGSNGYTF,TGTGCCACCACACTGACAGGGTCCAATGGCTACACCTTC
once,15,.,TRBV5-1,TRBJ1-6,CASSPGSSYNSPLHF,TGCGCCAGCAGCCCGGGAAGCTCCTATAATTCACCCCTCCACTTT
.,12,.,TRBV12-5,TRBJ1-2,CASGLPGHGYTF,TGTGCTAGTGGTCTGCCCGGGCATGGCTACACCTTC
.,18,TRBD1,TRBV5-3,TRBJ1-6,CARSPVDRGAVDNSPLHF,TGTGCCAGAAGCCCCGTTGACAGGGGAGCAGTTGATAATTCACCCCTCCACTTT
.,14,.,TRBV5-4,TRBJ2-1,CASHRGGTYNEQFF,TGTGCCAGCCATCGGGGCGGTACCTACAATGAGCAGTTCTTC
few,17,.,TRBV5-1,TRBJ2-7,CASSLDGPTGPPYEQYF,TGCGCCAGCAGCTTGGACGGACCAACAGGACCTCCCTACGAGCAGTACTTC
once,17,.,TRBV6-1,TRBJ2-2,CASSVNWAGSNTGELFF,TGTGCCAGCAGTGTAAATTGGGCAGGGTCGAACACCGGGGAGCTGTTTTTT
.,18,TRBD1,TRBV4-1,TRBJ1-2,CASSQGSAGGAGNYGYTF,TGCGCCAGCAGCCAAGGATCCGCAGGGGGCGCAGGAAACTATGGCTACACCTTC
.,11,TRBD1,TRBV6-5,TRBJ2-7,CASSGWDRTLF,TGTGCCAGCAGTGGCTGGGACAGGACCCTCTTC
.,14,TRBD1,TRBV6-5,TRBJ2-7,CASHRGTDSYEQYF,TGTGCCAGCCATAGAGGGACAGATTCCTACGAGCAGTACTTC
.,14,.,TRBV15,TRBJ1-2,CATSRNTVNRGYTF,TGTGCCACCAGCAGAAACACAGTAAACCGTGGCTACACCTTC
.,17,TRBD2,TRBV11-2,TRBJ2-5,CASSLEGGLGETETQYF,TGTGCCAGCAGCTTAGAGGGTGGACTAGGGGAAACTGAGACCCAGTACTTC
.,13,.,TRBV28,TRBJ2-5,CASNTGAPETQYF,TGTGCCAGCAACACGGGAGCCCCCGAGACCCAGTACTTC
.,14,TRBD1,TRBV6-5,TRBJ1-4,CASSYRGGDEKLFF,TGTGCCAGCAGCTACAGGGGAGGTGATGAAAAACTGTTTTTT